This TCR beta chain is from a study of regulatory T cells in long-lasting Graves disease. This clonotype has ten or more counts. The antigen is undetermined. Time point defined: newly diagnosed GD, antithyroid drugs for less than 3 months. The authors made the TCR library using RNA they extracted from PBMCs. Losses at the gene ends were 5 bases for V and 4 bases for J; bases not matched to a gene: 4. Looked up from germline, CDR1 is SGDLS and CDR2 is YYNGEE. This CDR3 region has 13 residues. Study observations and caveats: Those with persistent Graves' had less TCR diversity than newly diagnosed patients.

With iRepertoire HTBI primers and Arm-PCR of CDR3 regions, TCR beta libraries were built. TCRdb itself ran the multiplex PCR reads through MiXCR, one entry per CDR3 protein. The table has 250,000 or so distinct CDR3 sequences, 20% seen once; the top ten hold roughly 13%. The TCR comes from a female donor with Graves disease. The sequences come from peripheral blood mononuclear cells (PBMCs), collected at new diagnosis, from a patient treated with antithyroid drugs. J is TRBJ2-3 and V is TRBV9; 7 nucleotides align to TRBD1. This chain's CDR3 is CASSVTGADTQYF. The DNA of the CDR3 is TGTGCCAGCAGTGTTACAGGGGCAGATACGCAGTATTTT.